The 31 T cell receptor beta chains below were found in one sample sequenced in a study of cytomegalovirus exposure and HLA in healthy donors. Vbeta (60) and Jbeta (13) primers were used in the PCR. The repertoire was sequenced with immunoSEQ multiplex PCR; TCRdb's copy has only in-frame clones and lacks some. Among about 170,000 clones, around 80% were seen once, and the ten largest hold 1%. The specimen sequenced was PBMCs. These receptors originate from a woman aged 45-59 years in good health and CMV-seropositive.

The chain employs TRBV7-9 and TRBJ1-2; TRBD1 aligns across 7 bases. V lost 6 bases and J lost 2; bases outside the gene matches: 9. The germline gives CDR1 SEHNR, CDR2 FQNEAQ (reference sequence). The CDR3 spans 15 residues. The CDR3 protein is CASSIGTGANYGYTF. The CDR3 region has the DNA TGTGCCAGCAGTATAGGCACAGGGGCAAACTATGGCTACACCTTC.

The V and J genes are TRBV2 and TRBJ1-1, with D hard to call. Per the germline V gene, CDR1 is SNHLY and CDR2 is FYNNEI. Between the trimmed V and J ends, which lost 0 bases and 7 bases, there was a span of 15 bases. This CDR3 spans 15 amino acids. The DNA for the CDR3 is TGTGCCAGCAGTGAAGCCAGTTGGCGTGCGGTTGAAGCTTTCTTT. Its protein is CASSEASWRAVEAFF.

V gene TRBV4-3 combines with J gene TRBJ1-4, with D unresolved. The CDR3 has 13 amino acids. Deletions cut 1 base from V and 4 bases from J, with 4 bases between. Germline assignment: CDR1 LGHNA and CDR2 YSLEER. The CDR3 here is CASSQAHNEKLFF. In nucleotides, the CDR3 is TGCGCCAGCAGCCAAGCCCATAATGAAAAACTGTTTTTT.

The V gene is TRBV7-2, the J gene TRBJ2-7; TRBD1 matches 7 bases. The CDR3 has 15 amino acids. Trimming cost V 3 bases and J 7 bases; bases outside gene matches: 12. Germline V gene data show CDR1 as SGHTA and CDR2 as FQGNSA. The CDR3 coding sequence is TGTGCCAGCAGCTTGAGGGGGCGGTCCTCGGGGGAGCAGTACTTC. It is translated as CASSLRGRSSGEQYF.

This clone has a handful of counts. One end of the junction does not line up with germline, which may come from a read error. The CDR3 protein is CASSLSRGFQETQYF. CDR3 nucleotide sequence: TGTGCTAGCAGCTTAAGCAGGGGTTTCCAAGAGACCCAGTACTTC. J is TRBJ2-5 and V is TRBV7-7; tentatively, D is TRBD1 (6 bases). The CDR3 has 15 residues. Germline CDR1 and CDR2: SSHAT and FNYEAQ (reference sequence).

This sequence joins TRBV15 and TRBJ2-3, with 7 bases lining up with TRBD1. The ends lost 0 bases at V and 4 bases at J; junction bases unmatched: 13. CDR1 and CDR2 from the germline V gene are LNHNV and YYDKDF (reference sequence). The CDR3 has 18 residues. DNA of the CDR3: TGTGCCACCAGCAGAGATAGATTAGGGGGCGCCTGGGCAGATACGCAGTATTTT. It is translated as CATSRDRLGGAWADTQYF.

As regards this clone: One end of the junction fails to match germline, which may point to a read error. The chain employs TRBV9 and TRBJ2-5; D unclear. CDR3 length: 13 residues. Germline lookup yields CDR1 SGDLS and CDR2 YYNGEE. For the CDR3, the DNA is TGTGCCAGCAGCGTATCCCATGATGAGACTCAGTACTTC. Translation: CASSVSHDETQYF.

V is TRBV11-2 and J is TRBJ1-2; unclear D gene. The CDR3 contains 13 residues. V lost 5 bases and J lost 1, with 8 bases in between. Germline V CDR1 and CDR2: SGHAT, FQNNGV. CDR3 sequence (DNA): TGTGCCAGCAGCAAAACAGTTAACTATGGCTACACCTTC. Translation: CASSKTVNYGYTF.

This clone was observed a handful of times. This chain joins TRBV28 and TRBJ2-7, with a tentative D call TRBD1 (6 bases). The CDR3 consists of 14 residues. Germline V gives CDR1 MDHEN, CDR2 SYDVKM. The V and J ends lost 6 bases and 0 bases respectively, with 12 bases between them. The CDR3 DNA follows: TGTGCCAGCAGAAAACAGGGAAGCTCCTACGAGCAGTACTTC. Translation: CASRKQGSSYEQYF. Full variable domain (remainder filled in from reference TRBV28 and TRBJ2-7): DVKVTQSSRYLVKRTGEKVFLECVQDMDHENMFWYRQDPGLGLRLIYFSYDVKMKEKGDIPEGYSVSREKKERFSLILESASTNQTSMYLCASRKQGSSYEQYFGPGTRLTVT.

The chain carries TRBV14 and TRBJ2-2; TRBD1 agrees at 7 bases. The CDR3 runs 16 residues. Germline V lookup: CDR1 SGHDN, CDR2 FVKESK. The V segment lost 1 base and the J segment 7 bases; nucleotides outside the gene matches: 9. CDR3 protein: CASSQAQGVLNGELFF. For the CDR3, the DNA is TGTGCCAGCAGCCAAGCCCAGGGGGTTCTGAACGGGGAGCTGTTTTTT.

CDR3 residues: CASSLGTGRTEAFF. DNA of the CDR3: TGTGCCAGCAGTCTCGGGACAGGGCGCACTGAAGCTTTCTTT. The chain combines TRBV7-9 with TRBJ1-1; 9 nucleotides line up with TRBD1. V shed 6 bases and J 4 bases; nucleotides not matched to a gene: 6. Per germline, CDR1 SEHNR and CDR2 FQNEAQ (reference sequence). This CDR3 has 14 amino acids.

The DNA for the CDR3 is TGTGCCAGCGGATGGGGGGGAAGCACAGATACGCAGTATTTT. Translation gives CASGWGGSTDTQYF. The chain is built from TRBV11-3 and TRBJ2-3; 7 nucleotides agree with TRBD2. V was clipped by 8 bases and J by 0 bases; unmatched bases: 5. The CDR3 consists of 14 residues. CDR1 and CDR2 (germline): SGHNT, YENEEA. Drawing the rest from reference TRBV11-3 and TRBJ2-3, the complete variable domain is EAGVVQSPRYKIIEKKQPVAFWCNPISGHNTLYWYLQNLGQGPELLIRYENEEAVDDSQLPKDRFSAERLKGVDSTLKIQPAELGDSAVYLCASGWGGSTDTQYFGPGTRLTVL.

The gene calls are TRBV10-3 and TRBJ1-5; 8 nucleotides line up with TRBD1. Germline lookup yields CDR1 ENHRY and CDR2 SYGVKD. CDR3 length: 14 amino acids. V dropped 3 bases and J dropped 9; count of bases not matched to a gene: 7. CDR3 sequence: CAISDQGANGPQHF. DNA of the CDR3: TGTGCCATCAGTGATCAGGGGGCAAACGGGCCCCAGCATTTT.

This clone was observed once. A junction boundary mismatches the germline segment, possibly from a read error. The V call is TRBV10-3, the J call TRBJ2-5; 16 nucleotides match TRBD2. Germline V lookup: CDR1 ENHRY, CDR2 SYGVKD. The CDR3 has 15 residues. In DNA form, the CDR3 reads TGTGCCATCAGGGCCGCCGGGACTAGCGGGAGGGCCCGTCACTTC. Translating it yields CAIRAAGTSGRARHF.

The chain couples TRBV29-1 to TRBJ2-1; D is undetermined. The CDR3 has 12 amino acids. The V gene's germline CDR1 is SQVTM and CDR2 ANQGSEA. Between the trimmed V and J ends, which lost 4 bases and 4 bases, there was a span of 8 bases. This CDR3 is CSVGVLYNEQFF. The CDR3 coding sequence is TGCAGCGTTGGAGTCTTATACAATGAGCAGTTCTTC.

The chain recombines TRBV6-5 with TRBJ1-2, with D unclear. Germline CDR1 reads MNHEY; CDR2 reads SVGAGI. The CDR3 sequence is 13 residues long. V dropped 0 bases and J dropped 8 bases, with 10 bases sitting between them. The CDR3 sequence: CASSYSFRGGYTF. DNA of the CDR3: TGTGCCAGCAGTTACTCTTTCCGAGGCGGCTACACCTTC.

The chain couples TRBV19 to TRBJ1-2; 7 positions agree with TRBD1. Germline CDR1 and CDR2: LNHDA and SQIVND (reference sequence). The junction had 4 bases not matched to a gene; V was cut back by 4 bases and J by 2 bases. The CDR3 is made up of 14 amino acids. The CDR3 protein is CASSNLQGNYGYTF. The CDR3 bases are TGTGCCAGTAGTAACCTACAGGGGAACTATGGCTACACCTTC.

This rearrangement joins TRBV5-1 to TRBJ1-4; maybe TRBD1 (6 bases). Germline CDR1 and CDR2: SGHRS and YFSETQ. V gave up 5 bases and J gave up 4 bases, with 18 bases separating them. CDR3 length: 16 amino acids. The CDR3 coding sequence is TGCGCCAGCAGTACCCAGGGGAGTGGACGTAATGAAAAACTGTTTTTT. It yields the protein CASSTQGSGRNEKLFF.

This clone has only one observation. The chain uses TRBV10-3 and TRBJ2-1; 11 bases map to TRBD1. The CDR3 spans 18 residues. The V and J ends lost 10 bases and 6 bases, in that order; junction bases with no gene match: 20. The V gene's germline CDR1 is ENHRY and CDR2 SYGVKD. CDR3 nucleotides: TGTGCCACTAACCGGGGACAGGGGGTAGTTTGGATCTCCAATGAGCAGTTCTTC. Translating gives CATNRGQGVVWISNEQFF.

The gene calls are TRBV7-2 and TRBJ2-7; 7 bases are a match to TRBD2. This CDR3 contains 14 residues. Germline CDR1 reads SGHTA; CDR2 reads FQGNSA. V was clipped by 3 bases and J by 5 bases; unmatched bases: 7. The CDR3 reads CASSFYMGGDEQYF. CDR3 in DNA: TGTGCCAGCAGCTTTTATATGGGGGGGGACGAGCAGTACTTC.

V gene TRBV18 combines with J gene TRBJ1-1, with a weak D call TRBD1 (6 bases). CDR3 length: 15 residues. The V gene lost 0 bases and the J gene lost 5 bases, with 13 bases spanning the gap. Germline V gene sequence: CDR1 KGHSH, CDR2 LQKENI. The CDR3 DNA reads as TGTGCCAGCTCACCACCGGTGAACAGGGAGACTGAAGCTTTCTTT. Translating gives CASSPPVNRETEAFF.

The chain employs TRBV10-3 and TRBJ2-7; TRBD1 agrees at 10 bases. V gave up 3 bases and J gave up 5 bases; unmatched junction bases: 10. In germline, CDR1 is ENHRY, CDR2 SYGVKD. This CDR3 is 16 amino acids long. This CDR3 reads CAISDGPGTGVHEQYF. For the CDR3, the DNA is TGTGCCATCAGTGATGGCCCGGGGACAGGGGTCCACGAGCAGTACTTC.

The genes are TRBV15 and TRBJ1-2; tentative D call: TRBD1 (5 bases). The germline V gene encodes CDR1 LNHNV and CDR2 YYDKDF (reference sequence). Trimming took 1 base from V and 4 from J, leaving 22 bases between them. The CDR3 covers 18 residues. CDR3 bases: TGTGCCACCAGCAGAGCGGGGGAAATGGACCCCCGGAGCTATGGCTACACCTTC. This translates into CATSRAGEMDPRSYGYTF.

This clone was counted between two and nine times. This chain connects TRBV2 to TRBJ2-2, with a tentative D call TRBD2 (6 bases). This CDR3 region has 15 residues. Germline CDR1 is SNHLY and CDR2 is FYNNEI. V was cut by 4 bases and J by 7 bases, with 16 bases left in between. The CDR3 sequence: CASSAPGLEDGELFF. DNA of the CDR3: TGTGCCAGCAGTGCTCCGGGACTTGAGGACGGGGAGCTGTTTTTT.

There are a few counts of this clone. For the CDR3, the DNA is TGTGCCAGCAGTTTAGCCACACAGGGGGGTTTGCCCCAGCATTTT. Protein: CASSLATQGGLPQHF. The chain uses TRBV27 and TRBJ1-5; 8 nucleotides line up with TRBD1. The V gene end was trimmed by 2 bases and the J gene end by 9 bases; junction bases not matched to a gene: 9. Germline V gene sequence: CDR1 MNHEY, CDR2 SMNVEV (reference sequence). The CDR3 consists of 15 residues.

The chain employs TRBV28 and TRBJ2-3; TRBD2 agrees at 12 bases. Germline V gene data show CDR1 as MDHEN and CDR2 as SYDVKM. The CDR3 has 15 amino acids. J gave up 3 bases and V 6 bases, and 4 bases lay outside the gene matches. DNA of the CDR3: TGTGCCAGCAGGGGTCTAGCGGGAGGGACAGATACGCAGTATTTT. Translated: CASRGLAGGTDTQYF.

V usage is TRBV7-2 and J usage is TRBJ1-1; D gene unclear. The germline V and J ends were trimmed by 3 bases and 3 bases, with 11 bases remaining between them. The CDR3 length is 14 residues. The germline V gene encodes CDR1 SGHTA and CDR2 FQGNSA. CDR3 in DNA: TGTGCCAGCAGCTTTGGCGGCTTTGACACTGAAGCTTTCTTT. Its protein product is CASSFGGFDTEAFF.

Worth noting for this clone: The sample has other DNA sequences that encode this CDR3 too. The CDR3 sequence: CASSPGQDYGYTF. The CDR3 bases are TGTGCCAGCAGCCCGGGACAGGACTATGGCTACACCTTC. The chain links TRBV14 to TRBJ1-2; TRBD1 matches 8 bases. Germline V lookup: CDR1 SGHDN, CDR2 FVKESK. V dropped 4 bases and J dropped 3; count of bases not matched to a gene: 1. The CDR3 covers 13 residues.

The chain joins TRBV6-5 to TRBJ2-7; TRBD2 is a possible D gene (5 bases). The V end was cut by 0 bases, the J end by 4 bases, with 7 bases between. The CDR3 is 13 residues long. Per the germline V gene, CDR1 is MNHEY and CDR2 is SVGAGI. The CDR3 region has the DNA TGTGCCAGCAGTTACTCGACGGGATACGAGCAGTACTTC. Translating it yields CASSYSTGYEQYF.

The V call is TRBV27, the J call TRBJ2-5, with D hard to call. With 5 bases removed from V and 4 bases from J, the gap between germline ends came to 23 bases. CDR1 MNHEY and CDR2 SMNVEV come from the germline V gene (reference sequence). CDR3 length: 17 amino acids. This CDR3 reads CASSPVSSTPQGETQYF. The CDR3 coding sequence is TGTGCCAGCAGTCCTGTGTCCTCGACTCCCCAAGGAGAGACCCAGTACTTC.

This clone was recorded once. The chain is built from TRBV7-2 and TRBJ1-1; a weak D match, TRBD1 (5 bases). CDR3 length equals 18 residues. Germline values: CDR1 SGHTA, CDR2 FQGNSA. Trimming took off 1 base at V and 1 base at J, with 19 bases between the two ends. CDR3 residues: CASSLGGWGERKNTEAFF. The CDR3 DNA is TGTGCCAGCAGCTTAGGGGGGTGGGGGGAGCGTAAGAACACTGAAGCTTTCTTT.